Listed here are 27 T cell receptor beta chains from one sample, sequenced in a study of T cells after posttransplantation cyclophosphamide (dated by TCRdb to 2015 to 2016). The sample's treatment or condition, from its label and the paper: high-dose cyclophosphamide on days +3 and +4 as single-agent GVHD prophylaxis. For conditioning, the PTCy patients got busulfan and fludarabine, then a related or unrelated marrow graft, followed by cyclophosphamide on days +3 and +4. The library was produced with the immunoSEQ multiplex PCR assay. TCRdb holds this immuneACCESS table with in-frame rearrangements only. Some clones are missing; in checked studies, unresolved V genes explain under half, and the rest has no known cause. The sample has 20,000 to 25,000 clones on record, with no singletons. 1.5% to 2% of the sample lies in the top ten. The sequencing used PBMCs, collected after allogeneic stem cell transplant with posttransplant cyclophosphamide. The source of these receptors is a young adult male patient who received an allogeneic stem cell transplant from a related donor, was CMV-positive, and had no GVHD. After a transplant, the graft donor may have provided part of the T cells.

This clone was detected a few times. This chain's CDR3 is CASSWTGGVLAPYGYTF. The CDR3 nucleotides read TGTGCCAGCAGCTGGACAGGGGGCGTGTTGGCTCCCTATGGCTACACCTTC. The genes are TRBV11-2 and TRBJ1-2, with 11 nucleotides matching TRBD1. The J segment lost 4 bases and the V segment lost 4 bases, leaving 11 bases of the junction unmatched. Germline V gene lookup returns CDR1 SGHAT and CDR2 FQNNGV. This CDR3 is 17 amino acids long.

This clone was seen many times. The rearrangement joins TRBV4-1 to TRBJ2-4; the D gene is possibly TRBD2 (6 bases). Per the germline V gene, CDR1 is MGHRA and CDR2 is YSYEKL. Trimming stripped 1 base from V and 1 base from J, with 14 bases between. The CDR3 is 17 amino acids. CDR3 coding DNA: TGCGCCAGCAGCCAAGTGGTAGGAGGGAAGGCCAAAAACATTCAGTACTTC. It codes for CASSQVVGGKAKNIQYF.

This clone was recorded at least ten times. The J gene is TRBJ1-5, the V gene TRBV28; 8 nucleotides align to TRBD1. The CDR3 sequence is 14 residues long. Germline V gene data show CDR1 as MDHEN and CDR2 as SYDVKM. The V and J ends lost 6 bases and 9 bases, in that order; junction bases with no gene match: 10. The DNA for the CDR3 is TGTGCCAGCAGCGCCGGACTGACAGGGGTGCCCCAGCATTTT. Protein product: CASSAGLTGVPQHF.

This clone occurred many times. CDR3 sequence: CASSSRDSNEQFF. The CDR3 DNA reads as TGTGCCAGCAGCTCCCGGGACAGCAATGAGCAGTTCTTC. The genes are TRBV11-3 and TRBJ2-1; TRBD1 agrees at 7 bases. The CDR3 extends over 13 amino acids. The J segment lost 6 bases and the V segment lost 4 bases, leaving 3 bases of the junction unmatched. Looked up from germline, CDR1 is SGHNT and CDR2 is YENEEA.

This clone was counted at least ten times. The chain combines TRBV19 with TRBJ1-5, with a possible D match to TRBD1 (5 bases). V lost 6 bases, J lost 9 bases, and 12 bases lay in between. Germline-derived CDR1 and CDR2 are LNHDA and SQIVND (reference sequence). This CDR3 spans 12 amino acids. The DNA of the CDR3 is TGTGCCAGTAGCCAGGGTGCGTGGCCCCAGCATTTT. This codes for CASSQGAWPQHF.

This clone has at least ten counts. The chain is built from TRBV7-8 and TRBJ2-6; D call uncertain. The CDR3 is 15 amino acids. Germline V gives CDR1 SGHVS, CDR2 FQNEAQ. V was pared by 4 bases and J by 3 bases, with 10 bases between. The CDR3 sequence is CASSSGLGGANVLTF. The CDR3 region has the DNA TGTGCCAGCAGCTCAGGTTTGGGTGGGGCCAACGTCCTGACTTTC.

This clone was picked up many times. The chain couples TRBV7-2 to TRBJ2-3; 7 bases align to TRBD2. Germline values: CDR1 SGHTA, CDR2 FQGNSA. The V gene end was trimmed by 2 bases and the J gene end by 4 bases; junction bases not matched to a gene: 12. The CDR3 spans 17 residues. For the CDR3, the DNA is TGTGCCAGCAGCTTAAGCGGGACTGGAGGAGGCTCAGATACGCAGTATTTT. Protein sequence: CASSLSGTGGGSDTQYF.

This clone was recorded at least ten times. The chain is built from TRBV29-1 and TRBJ2-1, with D possibly being TRBD2 (7 bases). The CDR3 is 12 amino acids. The germline CDR1 and CDR2 sequences are SQVTM and ANQGSEA. The ends were cut back, 7 bases at V and 10 bases at J, with 17 bases in the middle. This CDR3 reads CSAPGGGGEQFF. For the CDR3, the DNA is TGCAGCGCTCCAGGCGGGGGCGGGGAGCAGTTCTTC.

At least ten counts were recorded for this clone. The rearrangement links TRBV5-3 to TRBJ2-3; 8 positions match TRBD1. TRBV5-3 is placed among ORFs of uncertain function. This CDR3 contains 12 residues. The ends lost 8 bases at V and 2 bases at J; junction bases unmatched: 1. The CDR3 DNA follows: TGTGCCAGGGACAGGGTCACAGATACGCAGTATTTT. As protein: CARDRVTDTQYF.

This clone was counted many times. This sequence joins TRBV11-1 and TRBJ2-5; the match to TRBD1 covers 7 bases. CDR3 length: 14 residues. V trimming: 4 bases; J trimming: 5 bases; junction bases outside the gene matches: 7. Germline V CDR1 and CDR2: SGHAT, FQDESV (reference sequence). The CDR3 nucleotides are TGTGCCAGCAGCTCTCGACAGGGTGGGGAGACCCAGTACTTC. Amino acids: CASSSRQGGETQYF.

At least ten counts were recorded for this clone. The gene calls are TRBV11-2 and TRBJ2-7; D might be TRBD1 (7 bases). Trimming removed 1 base from V and 6 bases from J, with 13 bases in between. CDR1 and CDR2 from the germline V gene are SGHAT and FQNNGV. CDR3 length: 14 amino acids. CDR3 coding DNA: TGTGCCAGCAGCTTAGTTCCAGGGGGAGGCGAGCAGTACTTC. Translating it yields CASSLVPGGGEQYF.

Comment on this clone: The junction differs from germline at one of its ends, possibly a read error. This chain links TRBV29-1 with TRBJ2-1; 7 bases line up with TRBD2. The CDR3 has 11 residues. Per germline, CDR1 SQVTM and CDR2 ANQGSEA. CDR3 sequence: CSAKREIERFF. As DNA, the CDR3 is TGCAGCGCTAAGCGGGAAATTGAGCGGTTCTTC.

In this sample, this clone turned up many times. V is TRBV7-2 and J is TRBJ1-4, with TRBD1 matching over 8 bases. CDR3 length: 14 amino acids. V gave up 4 bases and J gave up 6 bases; unmatched junction bases: 4. CDR1 and CDR2 (germline): SGHTA, FQGNSA. CDR3 coding DNA: TGTGCCAGCAGCTCTCGACAGGGGTATGAAAAACTGTTTTTT. Protein: CASSSRQGYEKLFF. The variable domain in full, completed from reference TRBV7-2 and TRBJ1-4, reads GAGVSQSPSNKVTEKGKDVELRCDPISGHTALYWYRQSLGQGLEFLIYFQGNSAPDKSGLPSDRFSAERTGGSVSTLTIQRTQQEDSAVYLCASSSRQGYEKLFFGSGTQLSVL.

Sample share makes this clone medium-sized (0.01 to 0.1%). The rearrangement uses TRBV6-1 and TRBJ1-2, with D perhaps TRBD1 (5 bases). The V and J ends lost 6 bases and 3 bases respectively, with 11 bases between them. The CDR3 runs 13 residues. Per germline, CDR1 MNHNS and CDR2 SASEGT. The CDR3 loop reads CASRESGDYGYTF. The CDR3 DNA reads TGTGCCAGCAGAGAATCGGGGGACTATGGCTACACCTTC.

This clone occurred many times. The rearrangement joins TRBV6-6 to TRBJ1-6; D unresolved. Germline assignment: CDR1 MNHNY and CDR2 SVGAGI (reference sequence). The CDR3 sequence is 15 residues long. The V end was cut by 0 bases, the J end by 7 bases, with 10 bases between. The DNA of the CDR3 is TGTGCCAGCAGTTACTCCGGGGAGGGAAATTCACCCCTCCACTTT. Encoded protein: CASSYSGEGNSPLHF.

This clone came up many times. The genes are TRBV5-1 and TRBJ2-7, with D perhaps matching TRBD1 (6 bases). CDR3 size: 14 residues. The germline V and J ends were trimmed by 0 bases and 2 bases, with 9 bases remaining between them. The germline gives CDR1 SGHRS, CDR2 YFSETQ. CDR3 bases: TGCGCCAGCAGCTTGGGGACAGAGACCTACGAGCAGTACTTC. This codes for CASSLGTETYEQYF.

The sample holds many counts of this clone. This chain joins TRBV6-6 and TRBJ2-5; 8 bases line up with TRBD1. Per germline, CDR1 MNHNY and CDR2 SVGAGI (reference sequence). V gave up 2 bases and J gave up 1 base; unmatched junction bases: 3. CDR3 length: 15 amino acids. DNA for the CDR3: TGTGCCAGCAGTTACGGCACAGGGGGCCAAGAGACCCAGTACTTC. Translated, it gives CASSYGTGGQETQYF.

This clone has ten or more counts. The chain recombines TRBV7-9 with TRBJ2-5; D possibly corresponds to TRBD1 (5 bases). V was cut by 4 bases and J by 3 bases, with 6 bases left in between. From germline, CDR1 is SEHNR and CDR2 FQNEAQ (reference sequence). This CDR3 is 12 amino acids long. CDR3 protein: CASSSREETQYF. The CDR3, as DNA: TGTGCCAGCAGCTCCAGGGAAGAGACCCAGTACTTC.

This clone was recorded many times. V and J are TRBV25-1 and TRBJ2-3; D might be TRBD2 (5 bases). CDR3 length: 15 residues. V was clipped by 7 bases and J by 6 bases, with 20 bases between them. Germline values: CDR1 MGHDK, CDR2 SYGVNS. The CDR3 nucleotides read TGTGCCAGCACTGGAAGGCCCTCTAGCATCGATACGCAGTATTTT. It is translated as CASTGRPSSIDTQYF.

This clone was seen at least ten times. The V call is TRBV15, the J call TRBJ2-7; perhaps TRBD2 as D (5 bases). The CDR3 is 14 amino acids. The germline V gene encodes CDR1 LNHNV and CDR2 YYDKDF (reference sequence). Trimming took 0 bases from V and 6 from J, leaving 12 bases between them. The CDR3 reads CATSRDPLLGEQYF. CDR3 coding DNA: TGTGCCACCAGCAGAGACCCCCTACTAGGCGAGCAGTACTTC.

This clone was observed many times. The chain joins TRBV19 to TRBJ1-4; D gene ambiguous. The CDR3 runs 13 residues. From germline, CDR1 is LNHDA and CDR2 SQIVND (reference sequence). V was pared by 0 bases and J by 8 bases, with 7 bases between. The CDR3 region has the DNA TGTGCCAGTAGTATAGACCGAGGAGAAAAACTGTTTTTT. Its protein product is CASSIDRGEKLFF. Variable domain in full (rest from reference TRBV19 and TRBJ1-4): DGGITQSPKYLFRKEGQNVTLSCEQNLNHDAMYWYRQDPGQGLRLIYYSQIVNDFQKGDIAEGYSVSREKKESFPLTVTSAQKNPTAFYLCASSIDRGEKLFFGSGTQLSVL.

This clone was counted at least ten times. The rearrangement links TRBV27 to TRBJ2-7, with D possibly being TRBD1 (6 bases). The CDR3 runs 13 residues. The V gene lost 3 bases and the J gene lost 4 bases, with 10 bases spanning the gap. In germline, CDR1 is MNHEY, CDR2 SMNVEV (reference sequence). DNA for the CDR3: TGTGCCAGCAGTTTCCACAGGGAATACGAGCAGTACTTC. This translates into CASSFHREYEQYF.

Many counts were recorded for this clone. The chain is built from TRBV27 and TRBJ1-2; maybe TRBD1 (5 bases). Trimming removed 2 bases at V and 10 bases at J, with 14 bases between. The germline V gene encodes CDR1 MNHEY and CDR2 SMNVEV (reference sequence). The CDR3 covers 13 residues. CDR3 nucleotides: TGTGCCAGCAGTTTACAGCGCGGGGCCCCCTACACCTTC. Amino acids: CASSLQRGAPYTF.

Many counts were recorded for this clone. The chain combines TRBV4-1 with TRBJ1-1, with a tentative D call TRBD1 (5 bases). Looked up from germline, CDR1 is MGHRA and CDR2 is YSYEKL. The CDR3 contains 14 residues. Trimming cost V 0 bases and J 3 bases, with 8 bases left between them. The chain's CDR3 is CASSQDRDYTEAFF. CDR3 coding DNA: TGCGCCAGCAGCCAAGACAGGGACTACACTGAAGCTTTCTTT.

This clone was counted a few times. V and J are TRBV2 and TRBJ2-5; 11 bases are shared with TRBD2. Matching the DNA end better, TRBJ2-7 makes the J call doubtful. The CDR3 has 15 residues. Germline CDR1 SNHLY, CDR2 FYNNEI. The CDR3 region is CASSGPLAGGHEQYF. Here the CDR3 DNA reads TGTGCCAGCAGCGGCCCCCTAGCGGGAGGACACGAGCAGTACTTC.

This clone has a count of ten or more. The rearrangement uses TRBV7-8 and TRBJ2-7, with 13 bases fitting TRBD2. The V and J ends lost 6 bases and 2 bases, in that order; junction bases with no gene match: 10. The CDR3 is made up of 17 amino acids. Germline CDR1 is SGHVS and CDR2 is FQNEAQ. CDR3 loop: CASRSGLAGAQTYEQYF. The CDR3 DNA reads TGTGCCAGCAGATCAGGACTAGCGGGAGCGCAAACCTACGAGCAGTACTTC.

In this sample, this clone turned up many times. This sequence joins TRBV5-4 and TRBJ2-3; no definite D call. CDR1 and CDR2 (germline): SGHNT, YYREEE (reference sequence). The CDR3 runs 13 residues. Trimming stripped 0 bases from V and 2 bases from J, with 4 bases between. CDR3 amino acids: CASSLDYTDTQYF. The CDR3 nucleotides read TGTGCCAGCAGCTTGGACTACACAGATACGCAGTATTTT. The complete variable domain, with remaining parts taken from reference TRBV5-4 and TRBJ2-3, reads ETGVTQSPTHLIKTRGQQVTLRCSSQSGHNTVSWYQQALGQGPQFIFQYYREEENGRGNFPPRFSGLQFPNYSSELNVNALELDDSALYLCASSLDYTDTQYFGPGTRLTVL.